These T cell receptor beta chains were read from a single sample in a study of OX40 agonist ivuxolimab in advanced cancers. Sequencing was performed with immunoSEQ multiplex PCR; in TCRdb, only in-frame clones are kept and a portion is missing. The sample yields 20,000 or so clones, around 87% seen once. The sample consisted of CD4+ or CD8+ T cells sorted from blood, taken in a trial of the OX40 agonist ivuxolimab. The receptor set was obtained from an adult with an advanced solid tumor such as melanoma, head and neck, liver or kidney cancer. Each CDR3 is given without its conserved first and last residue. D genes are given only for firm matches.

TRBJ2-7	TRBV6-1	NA	ASSDQPEQY
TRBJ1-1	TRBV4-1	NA	ASSHRGANTEAF
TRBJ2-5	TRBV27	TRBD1	ASSFGDRPSETQY
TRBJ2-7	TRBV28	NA	ASTPSPTYEQY
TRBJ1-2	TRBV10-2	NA	AVHSGGFGYT
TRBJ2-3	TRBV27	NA	ASSPSSGGDTQY
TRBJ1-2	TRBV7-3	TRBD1	ASSPGQGFYGYT
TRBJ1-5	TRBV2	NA	ASDRADSNQPQH
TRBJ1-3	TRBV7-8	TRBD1	ASSLTMTGVLSGNTIY
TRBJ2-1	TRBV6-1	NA	ASRDRPTFEQF
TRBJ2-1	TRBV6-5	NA	ASSYLVSYEQF
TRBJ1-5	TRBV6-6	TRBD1	ASIPDRVYSNQPQH
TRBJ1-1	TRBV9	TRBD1	ASSVGQGGLWAEAF
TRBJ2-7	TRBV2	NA	ASSEGHGRSYEQY